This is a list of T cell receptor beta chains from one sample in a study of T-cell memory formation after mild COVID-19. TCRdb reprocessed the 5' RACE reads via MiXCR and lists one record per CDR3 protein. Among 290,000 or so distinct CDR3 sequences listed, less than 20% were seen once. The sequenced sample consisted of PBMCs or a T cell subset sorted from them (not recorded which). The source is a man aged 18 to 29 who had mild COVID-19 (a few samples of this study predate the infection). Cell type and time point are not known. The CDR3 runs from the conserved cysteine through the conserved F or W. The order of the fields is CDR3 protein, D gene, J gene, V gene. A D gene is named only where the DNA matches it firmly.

CDR3 protein: CSARAIIGHTEAFF
D gene: -
J gene: TRBJ1-1
V gene: TRBV20-1

CDR3 protein: CASSRLAGTQYF
D gene: -
J gene: TRBJ2-3
V gene: TRBV12-3/TRBV12-4

CDR3 protein: CASSYLKGGQETQYF
D gene: -
J gene: TRBJ2-5
V gene: TRBV6-2/TRBV6-3

CDR3 protein: CASSTGTSGVQETQYF
D gene: TRBD2
J gene: TRBJ2-5
V gene: TRBV5-1

CDR3 protein: CASSLLGGSNYGYTF
D gene: -
J gene: TRBJ1-2
V gene: TRBV27

CDR3 protein: CASSGHIQGRTNEKLFF
D gene: -
J gene: TRBJ1-4
V gene: TRBV7-9

CDR3 protein: CASSLSGPTGELFF
D gene: -
J gene: TRBJ2-2
V gene: TRBV7-6

CDR3 protein: CSARTGAVNTGELFF
D gene: TRBD1
J gene: TRBJ2-2
V gene: TRBV20-1

CDR3 protein: CASSLSGANEQFF
D gene: TRBD2
J gene: TRBJ2-1
V gene: TRBV7-8

CDR3 protein: CSVEDRGRLTDTQYF
D gene: -
J gene: TRBJ2-3
V gene: TRBV29-1

CDR3 protein: CASSQEFTVGSPLHF
D gene: -
J gene: TRBJ1-6
V gene: TRBV4-3

CDR3 protein: CSARPSGVPGELFF
D gene: TRBD2
J gene: TRBJ2-2
V gene: TRBV20-1

CDR3 protein: CAISESGSYGYTF
D gene: -
J gene: TRBJ1-2
V gene: TRBV10-3

CDR3 protein: CAGKSGYNEQFF
D gene: -
J gene: TRBJ2-1
V gene: TRBV7-9